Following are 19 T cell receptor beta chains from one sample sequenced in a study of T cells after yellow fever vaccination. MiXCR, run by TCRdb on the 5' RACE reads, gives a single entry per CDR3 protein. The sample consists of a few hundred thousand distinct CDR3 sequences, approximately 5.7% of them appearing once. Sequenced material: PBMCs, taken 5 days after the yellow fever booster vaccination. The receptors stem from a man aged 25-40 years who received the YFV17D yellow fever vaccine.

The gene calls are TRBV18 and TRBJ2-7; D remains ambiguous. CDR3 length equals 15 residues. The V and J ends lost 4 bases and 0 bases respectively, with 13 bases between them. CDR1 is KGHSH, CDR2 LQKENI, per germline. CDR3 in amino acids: CASSLPTESSYEQYF. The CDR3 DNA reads TGTGCCAGCTCACTGCCGACCGAAAGCTCCTACGAGCAGTACTTC.

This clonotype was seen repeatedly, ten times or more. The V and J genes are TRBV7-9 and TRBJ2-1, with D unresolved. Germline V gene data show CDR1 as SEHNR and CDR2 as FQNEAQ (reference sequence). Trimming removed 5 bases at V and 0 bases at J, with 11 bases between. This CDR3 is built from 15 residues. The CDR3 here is CASSRTESSYNEQFF. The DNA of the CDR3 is TGTGCCAGCAGCCGGACGGAAAGCTCCTACAATGAGCAGTTCTTC.

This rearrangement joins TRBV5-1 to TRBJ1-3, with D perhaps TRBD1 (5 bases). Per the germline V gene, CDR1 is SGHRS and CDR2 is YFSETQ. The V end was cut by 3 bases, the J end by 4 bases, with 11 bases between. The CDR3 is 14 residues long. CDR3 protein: CASSSGTTGNTIYF. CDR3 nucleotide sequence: TGCGCCAGCAGCTCGGGGACCACGGGAAACACCATATATTTT.

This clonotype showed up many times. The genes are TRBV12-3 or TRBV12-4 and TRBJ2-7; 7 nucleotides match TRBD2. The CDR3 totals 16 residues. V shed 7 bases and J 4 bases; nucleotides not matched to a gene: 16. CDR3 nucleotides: TGTGCCAGCACCCCCCCAAGGTCTAGCGGAGCATACGAGCAGTACTTC. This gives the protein CASTPPRSSGAYEQYF.

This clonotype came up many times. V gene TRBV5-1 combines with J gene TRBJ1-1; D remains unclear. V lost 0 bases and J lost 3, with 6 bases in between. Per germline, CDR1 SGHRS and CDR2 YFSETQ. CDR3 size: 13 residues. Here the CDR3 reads CASSLVGDTEAFF. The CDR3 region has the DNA TGCGCCAGCAGCTTGGTTGGGGACACTGAAGCTTTCTTT.

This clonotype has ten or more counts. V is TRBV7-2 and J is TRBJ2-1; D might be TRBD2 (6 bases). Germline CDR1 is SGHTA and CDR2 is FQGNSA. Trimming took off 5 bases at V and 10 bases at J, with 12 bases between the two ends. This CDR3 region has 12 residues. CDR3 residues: CASSAGRGEQFF. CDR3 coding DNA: TGTGCCAGCAGCGCGGGAAGGGGAGAGCAGTTCTTC.

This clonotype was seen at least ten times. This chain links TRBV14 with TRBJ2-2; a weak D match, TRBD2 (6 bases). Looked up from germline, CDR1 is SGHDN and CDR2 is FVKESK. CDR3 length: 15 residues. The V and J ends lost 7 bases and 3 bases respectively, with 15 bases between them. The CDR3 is CASNLGGAYTGELFF. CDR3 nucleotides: TGTGCCAGCAACCTGGGAGGAGCTTACACCGGGGAGCTGTTTTTT.

The CDR3 protein is CASSQEPAVGGASWEQFF. The DNA for the CDR3 is TGCGCCAGCAGCCAAGAGCCCGCAGTAGGGGGCGCCTCATGGGAGCAGTTCTTC. The chain is built from TRBV4-3 and TRBJ2-1; 7 bases align to TRBD1. The CDR3 runs to 18 residues. V lost 0 bases and J lost 10; bases outside the gene matches: 18. Germline lookup yields CDR1 LGHNA and CDR2 YSLEER.

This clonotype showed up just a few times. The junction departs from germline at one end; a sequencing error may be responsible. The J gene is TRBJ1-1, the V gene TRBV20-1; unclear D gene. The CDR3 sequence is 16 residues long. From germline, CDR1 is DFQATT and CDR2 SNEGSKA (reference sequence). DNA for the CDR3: TGCTGTGCTAGAGAGGGAAGACTGGCACATCGCACTGAAGCTTTCTTT. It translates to CCAREGRLAHRTEAFF.

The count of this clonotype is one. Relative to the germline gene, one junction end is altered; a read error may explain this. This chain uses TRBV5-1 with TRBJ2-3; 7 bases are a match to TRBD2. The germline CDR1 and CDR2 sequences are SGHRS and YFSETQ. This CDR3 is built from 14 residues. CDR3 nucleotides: TGCACCAGCAGCTTGTGGCGGGAGTCGGATACGCAGTATTTT. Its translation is CTSSLWRESDTQYF.

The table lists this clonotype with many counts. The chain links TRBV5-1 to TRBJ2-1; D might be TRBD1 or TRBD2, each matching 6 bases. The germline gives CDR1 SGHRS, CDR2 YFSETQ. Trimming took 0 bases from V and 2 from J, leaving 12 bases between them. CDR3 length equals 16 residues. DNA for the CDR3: TGCGCCAGCAGCTTGGACGGGGGCGGACCCTACAATGAGCAGTTCTTC. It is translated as CASSLDGGGPYNEQFF.

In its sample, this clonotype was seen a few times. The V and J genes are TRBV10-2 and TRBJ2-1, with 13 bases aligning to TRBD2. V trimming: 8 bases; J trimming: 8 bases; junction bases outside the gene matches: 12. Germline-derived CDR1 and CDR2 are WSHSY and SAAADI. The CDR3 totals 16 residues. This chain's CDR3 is CASELGLTSGRDEQFF. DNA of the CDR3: TGCGCCAGCGAACTGGGGTTAACTAGCGGGAGGGATGAGCAGTTCTTC.

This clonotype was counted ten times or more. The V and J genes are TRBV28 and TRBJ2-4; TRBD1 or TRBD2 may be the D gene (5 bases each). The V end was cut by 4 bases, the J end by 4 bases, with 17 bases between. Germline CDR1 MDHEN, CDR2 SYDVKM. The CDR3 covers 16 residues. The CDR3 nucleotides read TGTGCCAGCAGTTCCGAGTCCGGGACCTCAAAAAACATTCAGTACTTC. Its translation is CASSSESGTSKNIQYF.

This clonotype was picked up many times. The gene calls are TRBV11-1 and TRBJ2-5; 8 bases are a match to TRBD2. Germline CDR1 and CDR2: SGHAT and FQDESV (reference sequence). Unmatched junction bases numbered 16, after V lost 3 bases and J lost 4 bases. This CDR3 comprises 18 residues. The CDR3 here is CASSFSEIPGLGPETQYF. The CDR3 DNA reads TGTGCCAGCAGCTTCTCAGAGATACCGGGACTAGGGCCAGAGACCCAGTACTTC.

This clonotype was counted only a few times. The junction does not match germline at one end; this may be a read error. Here the CDR3 DNA reads TGTGCCAGCAGTTCCCCCGGGACAGCTAATTATGGCTACACCTTC. This sequence encodes CASSSPGTANYGYTF. The chain recombines TRBV27 with TRBJ1-2, with 7 bases fitting TRBD1. CDR3 length: 15 amino acids. CDR1 MNHEY and CDR2 SMNVEV come from the germline V gene (reference sequence).

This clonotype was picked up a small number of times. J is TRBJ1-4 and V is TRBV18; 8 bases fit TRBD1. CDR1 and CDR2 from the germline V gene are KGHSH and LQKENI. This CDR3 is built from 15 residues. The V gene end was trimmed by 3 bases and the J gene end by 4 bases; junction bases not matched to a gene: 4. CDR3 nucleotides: TGTGCCAGCTCACCTGGGACAGGCAATAATGAAAAACTGTTTTTT. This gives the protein CASSPGTGNNEKLFF.

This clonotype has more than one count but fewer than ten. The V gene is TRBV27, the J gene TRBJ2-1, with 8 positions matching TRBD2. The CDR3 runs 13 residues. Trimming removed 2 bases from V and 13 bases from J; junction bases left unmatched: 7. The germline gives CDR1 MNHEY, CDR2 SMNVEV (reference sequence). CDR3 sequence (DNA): TGTGCCAGCAGTTTAACCGGGACTAGGAATCAGTTCTTC. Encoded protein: CASSLTGTRNQFF.

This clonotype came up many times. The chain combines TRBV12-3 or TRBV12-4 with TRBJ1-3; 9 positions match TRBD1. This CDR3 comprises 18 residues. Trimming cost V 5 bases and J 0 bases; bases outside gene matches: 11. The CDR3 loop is CASSKSGTGSSSGNTIYF. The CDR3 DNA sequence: TGTGCCAGCAGTAAATCCGGGACAGGGAGTTCCTCTGGAAACACCATATATTTT.

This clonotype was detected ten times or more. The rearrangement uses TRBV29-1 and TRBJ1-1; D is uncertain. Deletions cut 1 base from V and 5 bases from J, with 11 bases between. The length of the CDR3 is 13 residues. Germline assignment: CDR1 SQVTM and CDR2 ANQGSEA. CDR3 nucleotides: TGCAGCGTTGAAGGGTCCACGGGGACTGAAGCTTTCTTT. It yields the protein CSVEGSTGTEAFF. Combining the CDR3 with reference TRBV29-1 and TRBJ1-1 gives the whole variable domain SAVISQKPSRDICQRGTSLTIQCQVDSQVTMMFWYRQQPGQSLTLIATANQGSEATYESGFVIDKFPISRPNLTFSTLTVSNMSPEDSSIYLCSVEGSTGTEAFFGQGTRLTVV.